This TCR beta chain was observed in a study of shared clonotypes between healthy human individuals. Running of the assay took place at deep level. Unsorted PBMC replicate PCRs drew on 300 ng DNA, representing tens of thousands of T cell genomes. The assay was immunoSEQ multiplex PCR, and TCRdb's table has in-frame clones only and misses some. The data hold about 490,000 clones, with 60% to 80% observed a single time. J gave up 5 bases and V 2 bases, and 4 bases lay outside the gene matches. The length of the CDR3 is 15 residues. The germline gives CDR1 MNHEY, CDR2 SMNVEV (reference sequence). The healthy adult donors were HIV-negative and reported no recent acute infections or vaccinations.

The source is a middle-aged woman in good health. Some clones in this sample may be carry-over from other donors' samples. The rearrangement uses TRBV27 and TRBJ2-3; the match to TRBD2 covers 10 bases. The source material was PBMCs. CDR3 coding DNA: TGTGCCAGCAGTTTAAGGACTAGCGGTATAGATACGCAGTATTTT. Residues: CASSLRTSGIDTQYF.